This entry features one TCR beta chain sequence. Sequencing used immunoSEQ multiplex PCR; TCRdb keeps in-frame clones, though not all of them. This table has 100,000 to 150,000 clones, roughly 84% appearing once. Trimming pared 0 bases from V and 2 bases from J, leaving 11 bases between. The CDR3 spans 15 residues. CDR1 and CDR2 from the germline V gene are GTSNPN and SVGIG (reference sequence). This entry belongs to a study of blood T cell repertoires in COVID-19. This TCR was recovered from a woman aged 25-40 years who had recovered from COVID-19. V gene TRBV30 combines with J gene TRBJ2-1; D may be TRBD1 (6 bases). Specimen: peripheral blood. The CDR3 DNA is TGTGCCTGGAGTGTCACGGACAGCCCCTACAATGAGCAGTTCTTC. This translates into CAWSVTDSPYNEQFF.